These 19 T cell receptor beta chains originate from one sample sequenced in a study of shared clonotypes between healthy human individuals (TCRdb year 2020). Library preparation employed the immunoSEQ multiplex PCR assay. What TCRdb holds here is the immuneACCESS table cut down to in-frame rearrangements. Part of the clones is not present; checked against another copy, under half of the missing clones reflect an unresolved V gene, and the others are unexplained. For this sample the table gives around 2.5 million clones, of which roughly 93% were detected only once. The biggest ten clones account for 0.35% to 0.45% of the sample. The sequencing input was naive CD4+ T cells from PBMCs. According to the study, the label for this sample's cell subset or site signals: CD45RA+ positively selected. These receptor sequences come from a man younger than 35 in good health. Some clones in this sample may be carry-over from other donors' samples.

The V and J genes are TRBV7-8 and TRBJ2-1; D gene uncertain. Per germline, CDR1 SGHVS and CDR2 FQNEAQ. Trimming took off 5 bases at V and 7 bases at J, with 9 bases between the two ends. There are 12 residues in the CDR3. The CDR3 DNA reads TGTGCCAGCAGCAGCCGAGTAAATGAGCAGTTCTTC. Residues: CASSSRVNEQFF.

V usage is TRBV7-2 and J usage is TRBJ2-1; 8 bases are shared with TRBD1. V trimming: 5 bases; J trimming: 10 bases; junction bases outside the gene matches: 10. The CDR3 sequence is 14 residues long. CDR1 is SGHTA and CDR2 is FQGNSA in the germline V gene. CDR3 region: CASSPGQGNREQFF. The CDR3 bases are TGTGCCAGCAGCCCAGGACAGGGCAACAGGGAGCAGTTCTTC.

The chain carries TRBV5-1 and TRBJ2-5; tentative D call: TRBD2 (7 bases). Trimming removed 4 bases from V and 5 bases from J, with 18 bases in between. The CDR3 is 15 residues long. CDR1 SGHRS and CDR2 YFSETQ come from the germline V gene. CDR3 region: CASSAAGALGETQYF. CDR3 nucleotides: TGCGCCAGCAGCGCCGCGGGGGCTCTGGGTGAGACCCAGTACTTC.

V usage is TRBV5-6 and J usage is TRBJ2-4; TRBD2 agrees at 11 bases. The V gene end was trimmed by 3 bases and the J gene end by 8 bases; junction bases not matched to a gene: 16. There are 18 residues in the CDR3. Germline CDR1 is SGHDT and CDR2 is YYEEEE. The CDR3 loop is CASSSINPSGRRQDIQYF. CDR3 nucleotides: TGTGCCAGCAGCTCTATCAATCCTAGCGGGAGGAGGCAAGACATTCAGTACTTC. Filled out from reference TRBV5-6 and TRBJ2-4, the complete variable domain reads DAGVTQSPTHLIKTRGQQVTLRCSPKSGHDTVSWYQQALGQGPQFIFQYYEEEERQRGNFPDRFSGHQFPNYSSELNVNALLLGDSALYLCASSSINPSGRRQDIQYFGAGTRLSVL.

The V and J genes are TRBV28 and TRBJ1-1; D perhaps matches TRBD1 (6 bases). V was pared by 4 bases and J by 0 bases, with 12 bases between. CDR1 is MDHEN and CDR2 is SYDVKM in the germline V gene. This CDR3 is built from 15 residues. The CDR3 is CASSSTGKLNTEAFF. CDR3 nucleotide sequence: TGTGCCAGCAGTTCCACAGGGAAACTGAACACTGAAGCTTTCTTT.

This chain joins TRBV5-8 and TRBJ2-3, with D perhaps TRBD1 (6 bases). In germline, CDR1 is SGHTS, CDR2 YDEGEE. The V and J ends lost 7 bases and 4 bases respectively, with 16 bases between them. The CDR3 totals 14 residues. The CDR3 bases are TGTGCCAGCCACAGGGAGTCGTTTTCAGATACGCAGTATTTT. As protein: CASHRESFSDTQYF.

The rearrangement links TRBV4-1 to TRBJ2-1, with a tentative D call TRBD2 (6 bases). Trimming pared 0 bases from V and 9 bases from J, leaving 15 bases between. The CDR3 extends over 15 amino acids. Germline CDR1 and CDR2: MGHRA and YSYEKL. This CDR3 is CASSQDSAGQGEQFF. CDR3 DNA: TGCGCCAGCAGCCAAGATTCCGCGGGGCAGGGTGAGCAGTTCTTC.

The chain recombines TRBV29-1 with TRBJ2-7, with no clear D. This CDR3 is 12 amino acids long. In germline, CDR1 is SQVTM, CDR2 ANQGSEA. The V end lost 4 bases, the J end lost 6 bases, and 13 bases lay between the germline ends. CDR3 in DNA: TGCAGCGTTGCGCTCTTTTTGGGCGAGCAGTACTTC. Its translation: CSVALFLGEQYF.

In its sample, this clone was seen once. The CDR3 DNA reads TGTGCCAGCAGCTTCGAGGGGCGGGAGGCATCCTACAATGAGCAGTTCTTC. Encoded protein: CASSFEGREASYNEQFF. The gene calls are TRBV11-3 and TRBJ2-1, with TRBD2 matching over 8 bases. Trimming at V came to 3 bases and at J to 1 base, leaving 8 bases not matched to a gene. This CDR3 has 17 amino acids. The germline CDR1 and CDR2 sequences are SGHNT and YENEEA.

This chain uses TRBV9 with TRBJ2-3; D may be TRBD2 (6 bases). Trimming left V 3 bases short and J 2 bases short, with 19 bases between. CDR1 is SGDLS and CDR2 is YYNGEE in the germline V gene. This CDR3 is built from 17 residues. The CDR3 coding sequence is TGTGCCAGCAGCGCCTCGGTCGGGCGGGGCTACACAGATACGCAGTATTTT. Protein sequence: CASSASVGRGYTDTQYF.

The chain has TRBV5-1 and TRBJ1-2, with D unresolved. V gave up 2 bases and J gave up 4 bases, with 9 bases separating them. Germline CDR1 reads SGHRS; CDR2 reads YFSETQ. This CDR3 is 13 amino acids long. The DNA for the CDR3 is TGCGCCAGCAGCTTTTCGAGGTCCTATGGCTACACCTTC. This translates into CASSFSRSYGYTF.

As to this clone: The sample carries other DNA sequences with the same CDR3. The chain carries TRBV7-2 and TRBJ2-6; possible D gene TRBD2, 5 bases. In germline, CDR1 is SGHTA, CDR2 FQGNSA. V dropped 3 bases and J dropped 7 bases, with 13 bases sitting between them. There are 15 residues in the CDR3. For the CDR3, the DNA is TGTGCCAGCAGCTTTTCATCGGGAAAAGCCAACGTCCTGACTTTC. Protein: CASSFSSGKANVLTF. The complete variable domain, with remaining parts taken from reference TRBV7-2 and TRBJ2-6, reads GAGVSQSPSNKVTEKGKDVELRCDPISGHTALYWYRQSLGQGLEFLIYFQGNSAPDKSGLPSDRFSAERTGGSVSTLTIQRTQQEDSAVYLCASSFSSGKANVLTFGAGSRLTVL.

Worth noting for this clone: The same CDR3 also results from other DNA sequences found in this sample. This sequence joins TRBV20-1 and TRBJ1-2; no clear D. V was clipped by 5 bases and J by 0 bases, with 4 bases between them. The CDR3 runs to 11 residues. Germline CDR1 and CDR2: DFQATT and SNEGSKA (reference sequence). CDR3 region: CSAGSNYGYTF. CDR3 DNA: TGCAGTGCTGGATCTAACTATGGCTACACCTTC.

The chain carries TRBV7-3 and TRBJ2-7; 10 positions agree with TRBD1. V dropped 5 bases and J dropped 0; count of bases not matched to a gene: 4. The CDR3 contains 15 residues. Germline assignment: CDR1 SGHTA and CDR2 FQGTGA. This chain's CDR3 is CASSQTGGTSYEQYF. The CDR3 coding sequence is TGTGCCAGCAGCCAGACAGGGGGCACCTCCTACGAGCAGTACTTC. Drawing the rest from reference TRBV7-3 and TRBJ2-7, the complete variable domain is GAGVSQTPSNKVTEKGKYVELRCDPISGHTALYWYRQSLGQGPEFLIYFQGTGAADDSGLPNDRFFAVRPEGSVSTLKIQRTERGDSAVYLCASSQTGGTSYEQYFGPGTRLTVT.

The gene calls are TRBV30 and TRBJ1-2, with a weak D call TRBD1 (5 bases). The CDR3 loop spans 11 amino acids. V was clipped by 3 bases and J by 7 bases, with 9 bases between them. CDR1 GTSNPN and CDR2 SVGIG come from the germline V gene (reference sequence). CDR3 nucleotides: TGTGCCTGGAGGGTCGGGGGTGGCTACACCTTC. Residues: CAWRVGGGYTF.

CDR3 amino acids: CASSLSGTGLTDTQYF. The CDR3 coding sequence is TGTGCCAGCAGCCTGTCCGGGACTGGATTAACAGATACGCAGTATTTT. J is TRBJ2-3 and V is TRBV5-6; D is possibly TRBD2 (6 bases). The V gene's germline CDR1 is SGHDT and CDR2 YYEEEE. The V end lost 4 bases, the J end lost 3 bases, and 18 bases lay between the germline ends. The CDR3 extends over 16 amino acids. The entire variable domain, with the rest obtained from reference TRBV5-6 and TRBJ2-3, is as follows: DAGVTQSPTHLIKTRGQQVTLRCSPKSGHDTVSWYQQALGQGPQFIFQYYEEEERQRGNFPDRFSGHQFPNYSSELNVNALLLGDSALYLCASSLSGTGLTDTQYFGPGTRLTVL.

To note about this clone: Compared with germline, one end of the junction differs, possibly owing to a read error. This sequence joins TRBV4-1 and TRBJ2-1; 9 bases map to TRBD2. Germline V gene lookup returns CDR1 MGHRA and CDR2 YSYEKL. The CDR3 sequence is 16 residues long. The CDR3 sequence is CASRQGASGTYNEQFF. CDR3 nucleotide sequence: TGCGCCAGCAGACAAGGCGCTAGCGGGACCTACAATGAGCAGTTCTTC.

V and J are TRBV5-1 and TRBJ2-7, with 11 positions matching TRBD2. The CDR3 length is 15 residues. Germline CDR1 SGHRS, CDR2 YFSETQ. With 0 bases clipped from V and 6 bases from J, the junction kept 5 bases outside the gene matches. CDR3 residues: CASSLELAGEGEQYF. The CDR3 DNA reads as TGCGCCAGCAGCTTGGAACTAGCGGGAGAGGGCGAGCAGTACTTC.

The chain employs TRBV9 and TRBJ2-5; D perhaps matches TRBD1 (5 bases). The germline gives CDR1 SGDLS, CDR2 YYNGEE. V was trimmed by 2 bases and J by 3 bases, leaving 8 bases between them. The CDR3 contains 13 residues. The CDR3 here is CASSVDSEETQYF. CDR3 DNA: TGTGCCAGCAGCGTTGACAGCGAAGAGACCCAGTACTTC.